The 16 T cell receptor beta chains given below trace back to one sample, sequenced in a study of OX40 agonist ivuxolimab in advanced cancers. Repertoires were generated with immunoSEQ multiplex PCR, while TCRdb's copy carries only in-frame clones and drops some. The table records some 150,000 clones, about 93% of them present only once. The sequences come from CD4+ or CD8+ T cells sorted from blood, collected in a trial of the OX40 agonist ivuxolimab. The receptors were sampled from an adult with an advanced solid tumor such as melanoma, head and neck, liver or kidney cancer.

J is TRBJ2-7 and V is TRBV7-2, with D tentatively TRBD1 or TRBD2 (5 bases each). Germline V CDR1 and CDR2: SGHTA, FQGNSA. Trimming pared 6 bases from V and 2 bases from J, leaving 17 bases between. This CDR3 has 15 amino acids. The CDR3 DNA reads TGTGCCAGCAGATCCAACCCGGGGCGAGCCTACGAGCAGTACTTC. This codes for CASRSNPGRAYEQYF. Using reference TRBV7-2 and TRBJ2-7 for the parts outside the CDR3, the full variable domain is GAGVSQSPSNKVTEKGKDVELRCDPISGHTALYWYRQSLGQGLEFLIYFQGNSAPDKSGLPSDRFSAERTGGSVSTLTIQRTQQEDSAVYLCASRSNPGRAYEQYFGPGTRLTVT.

J is TRBJ2-7 and V is TRBV5-1; the match to TRBD1 covers 8 bases. There are 13 residues in the CDR3. V lost 4 bases, J lost 7 bases, and 7 bases stayed unmatched. CDR1 and CDR2 (germline): SGHRS, YFSETQ. CDR3 loop: CASSPTGVGEQYF. Written as DNA, the CDR3 is TGCGCCAGCAGCCCGACAGGGGTCGGGGAGCAGTACTTC.

This chain uses TRBV11-2 with TRBJ1-2; 8 bases match TRBD1. The junction had 7 bases not matched to a gene; V was cut back by 1 base and J by 6 bases. This CDR3 has 15 amino acids. Germline V CDR1 and CDR2: SGHAT, FQNNGV. The CDR3 spells CASSLGSGGRDGYTF. The CDR3 DNA reads as TGTGCCAGCAGCTTAGGTTCAGGGGGCCGGGATGGCTACACCTTC.

The rearrangement uses TRBV5-4 and TRBJ1-1; 7 bases line up with TRBD1. Trimming at V came to 5 bases and at J to 8 bases, leaving 12 bases not matched to a gene. Germline CDR1 is SGHNT and CDR2 is YYREEE (reference sequence). This CDR3 has 14 residues. For the CDR3, the DNA is TGTGCCAGCAGGCCGATAGGGGGCTTTATGGAAGCTTTCTTT. This encodes CASRPIGGFMEAFF.

V is TRBV4-3 and J is TRBJ2-3; TRBD2 aligns across 7 bases. There are 15 residues in the CDR3. J was trimmed by 0 bases and V by 8 bases; bases with no gene match: 8. The V gene's germline CDR1 is LGHNA and CDR2 YSLEER. CDR3 DNA sequence: TGCGCCAGCGGAGACAGCGGGACCAGCACAGATACGCAGTATTTT. Its protein product is CASGDSGTSTDTQYF.

V is TRBV27 and J is TRBJ1-5, with 7 bases aligning to TRBD1. Germline V lookup: CDR1 MNHEY, CDR2 SMNVEV (reference sequence). V shed 4 bases and J 7 bases; nucleotides not matched to a gene: 10. The CDR3 has 15 amino acids. DNA for the CDR3: TGTGCCAGCAGTTCAGACCCACAGGGGCGGCAGCCCCAGCATTTT. It codes for CASSSDPQGRQPQHF.

The rearrangement joins TRBV30 to TRBJ1-1, with TRBD1 identical over 8 bases. CDR1 is GTSNPN and CDR2 is SVGIG in the germline V gene (reference sequence). Trimming cost V 7 bases and J 5 bases; bases outside gene matches: 9. This CDR3 has 13 amino acids. CDR3 loop: CALLRQGRTEAFF. In DNA, the CDR3 is TGTGCCTTACTGCGACAGGGGAGGACTGAAGCTTTCTTT.

This clone was counted a few times. The genes are TRBV7-9 and TRBJ2-1, with D perhaps assigned TRBD1 or TRBD2 (5 bases each). Trimming cost V 1 base and J 10 bases, with 17 bases left between them. This CDR3 is built from 15 residues. Germline CDR1 is SEHNR and CDR2 is FQNEAQ (reference sequence). DNA of the CDR3: TGTGCCAGCAGCTTAGGAGGGAGCCCCTCAGGGGAGCAGTTCTTC. Translated, it gives CASSLGGSPSGEQFF.

The chain employs TRBV30 and TRBJ2-3; no reliable D call. Germline-derived CDR1 and CDR2 are GTSNPN and SVGIG (reference sequence). This CDR3 has 14 residues. Trimming pared 4 bases from V and 2 bases from J, leaving 13 bases between. The CDR3 nucleotides are TGTGCCTGGAAACCAGTCCAATTCACAGATACGCAGTATTTT. Amino acid sequence: CAWKPVQFTDTQYF.

The V gene is TRBV28, the J gene TRBJ2-7; D not certain. CDR3 length: 12 amino acids. CDR1 and CDR2 from the germline V gene are MDHEN and SYDVKM. Trimming took 5 bases from V and 1 from J, leaving 6 bases between them. This chain's CDR3 is CASSPASYEQYF. As DNA, the CDR3 is TGTGCCAGCAGTCCCGCATCCTACGAGCAGTACTTC.

This chain uses TRBV11-3 with TRBJ1-1; D is undetermined. The germline CDR1 and CDR2 sequences are SGHNT and YENEEA. The germline V and J ends were trimmed by 5 bases and 0 bases, with 13 bases remaining between them. This CDR3 comprises 15 residues. The CDR3 nucleotides read TGTGCCAGCAGCCCTGGTCGGGAGGTGAACACTGAAGCTTTCTTT. It translates to CASSPGREVNTEAFF.

The CDR3 DNA follows: TGTGCCAGCAGCTTGGAAAACCCCGTGTTTGGCTACACCTTC. Its protein product is CASSLENPVFGYTF. This chain joins TRBV5-5 and TRBJ1-2; no reliable D call. Germline values: CDR1 SGHKS, CDR2 YYEKEE (reference sequence). The CDR3 has 14 amino acids. V was clipped by 0 bases and J by 7 bases, with 13 bases between them.

The chain employs TRBV6-1 and TRBJ2-5, with D possibly matching TRBD2 (6 bases). CDR1 and CDR2 from the germline V gene are MNHNS and SASEGT. Trimming stripped 2 bases from V and 5 bases from J, with 18 bases between. The CDR3 sequence is 16 residues long. CDR3 DNA: TGTGCCAGCAGTGAATGGAGGGGTGGGACCGGGGAGACCCAGTACTTC. Translated, it gives CASSEWRGGTGETQYF.

This clone was detected only a few times. Other DNA sequences of this sample code for an identical CDR3. The chain carries TRBV10-3 and TRBJ1-3, with D perhaps matching TRBD1 (5 bases). The CDR3 is made up of 13 amino acids. Trimming shortened V by 4 bases and J by 2 bases, and 6 bases separated the two germline ends. Germline CDR1 ENHRY, CDR2 SYGVKD. CDR3 DNA sequence: TGTGCCATCAGTGGGGGGACTGGAAACACCATATATTTT. Translating gives CAISGGTGNTIYF.

The gene calls are TRBV6-6 and TRBJ1-1, with a possible D match to TRBD1 (6 bases). This CDR3 has 12 residues. Germline CDR1 reads MNHNY; CDR2 reads SVGAGI (reference sequence). The V end lost 0 bases, the J end lost 11 bases, and 10 bases lay between the germline ends. The CDR3 protein is CASSYSGGGAFF. The CDR3 DNA is TGTGCCAGCAGTTACTCAGGGGGAGGCGCTTTCTTT.

CDR3 in amino acids: CASSLTGASDNEQFF. The CDR3 region has the DNA TGTGCCAGCAGCCTTACAGGGGCCTCTGACAATGAGCAGTTCTTC. The gene calls are TRBV6-6 and TRBJ2-1, with TRBD1 matching 7 bases. CDR1 is MNHNY and CDR2 is SVGAGI in the germline V gene (reference sequence). With V trimmed by 6 bases and J by 5 bases, 10 bases remained unmatched. The CDR3 has 15 amino acids.